The rows below give T cell receptor beta chains drawn from one sample of a study of T cells in Graves' hyperthyroidism and ophthalmopathy. Each CDR3 protein is one row after TCRdb ran MiXCR on the multiplex PCR reads. The top ten clones hold around 8.1% of a sample with roughly 750,000 distinct CDR3 sequences, roughly 15% of them seen once. Sequencing was performed on blood. Every receptor here comes from a man in his late teens or twenties with Graves' hyperthyroidism. Both conserved end residues are part of each CDR3. A D gene is named only where the DNA matches it firmly. Only part of the rows carry a size: once, few, many, or a class if the clone is expanded.

TRBJ2-1,NA,TRBV7-2,many,CASSPFYEQFF,TGTGCCAGCAGCCCCTTTTATGAGCAGTTCTTC
TRBJ1-2,NA,TRBV29-1,NA,CSVESTRYGYTF,TGCAGCGTTGAATCCACACGCTATGGCTACACCTTC
TRBJ2-7,NA,TRBV28,many,CATWARGGSYEQYF,TGTGCAACCTGGGCAAGGGGGGGTTCCTACGAGCAGTACTTC
TRBJ1-2,NA,TRBV6-1,many,CASSLRKSQNYTF,TGTGCCAGCAGCCTCAGGAAAAGTCAGAACTACACCTTC
TRBJ2-1,NA,TRBV20-1,NA,CSARDRLGGSYNEQFF,TGCAGTGCTAGAGATCGACTAGGGGGCTCCTACAATGAGCAGTTCTTC
TRBJ2-7,NA,TRBV29-1,many,CSVEGLAGSYEQYF,TGCAGCGTTGAAGGTCTAGCCGGATCCTACGAGCAGTACTTC
TRBJ2-7,NA,TRBV28,many,CASSLASKMDKQYF,TGTGCCAGCAGTTTAGCTTCCAAGATGGACAAGCAGTACTTC
TRBJ2-1,NA,TRBV19,few,CASSKEGRGYNEQFF,TGTGCCAGTAGTAAGGAGGGGAGAGGATACAATGAGCAGTTCTTC
TRBJ2-5,NA,TRBV28,many,CASSPLAETQYF,TGTGCCAGCAGTCCCCTCGCCGAGACCCAGTACTTC
TRBJ2-3,TRBD2,TRBV20-1,NA,CSARPGLAGYTDTQYF,TGCAGTGCTAGACCCGGACTAGCGGGGTACACAGATACGCAGTATTTT